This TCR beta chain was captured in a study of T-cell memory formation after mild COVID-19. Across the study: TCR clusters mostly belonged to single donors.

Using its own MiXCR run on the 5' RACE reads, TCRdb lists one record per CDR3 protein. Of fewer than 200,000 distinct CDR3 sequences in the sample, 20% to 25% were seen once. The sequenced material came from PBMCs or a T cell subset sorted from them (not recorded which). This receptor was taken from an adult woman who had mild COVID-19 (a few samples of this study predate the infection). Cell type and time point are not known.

CDR3 protein: CASSHTGSEQYF. The CDR3, as DNA: TGTGCCAGCAGCCATACAGGGAGTGAGCAGTACTTC. This sequence joins TRBV5-6 and TRBJ2-7; a possible D gene is TRBD1 (6 bases). There are 12 residues in the CDR3. Trimming stripped 4 bases from V and 7 bases from J, with 12 bases between. Germline V gene data show CDR1 as SGHDT and CDR2 as YYEEEE.